The 30 T cell receptor beta chains below were found in one sample sequenced in a study of blood T cells in healthy people across ages. PCR was performed a second time for about 7 to 12 cycles using a sample-barcoded 5' primer and a J-beta primer mix. TCRdb analysed the 5' RACE reads with MiXCR anew, one entry per CDR3 protein. The sample comprises more than 700,000 distinct CDR3 sequences, 35% to 50% of which are singletons, and around 18% rests with the top ten. The sample was blood. These receptors were taken from a man older than 75 in good health.

Note on this clonotype: One end of the junction is discordant with germline, which a read error may explain. V and J are TRBV7-2 and TRBJ1-1; TRBD1 is a possible D gene (6 bases). CDR1 is SGHTA, CDR2 FQGNSA, per germline. This CDR3 region has 14 residues. The CDR3 reads CVSANGQKYTQAFF. The CDR3 DNA is TGTGTCAGCGCGAATGGACAGAAGTATACGCAGGCTTTCTTT.

The chain is built from TRBV6-5 and TRBJ1-5, with D perhaps TRBD1 (6 bases). CDR1 and CDR2 from the germline V gene are MNHEY and SVGAGI. CDR3 size: 14 residues. Trimming removed 5 bases from V and 3 bases from J, with 11 bases in between. The CDR3 loop is CASSASGDNQPQHF. CDR3 coding DNA: TGTGCCAGCAGTGCCTCAGGGGACAATCAGCCCCAGCATTTT.

V gene TRBV29-1 combines with J gene TRBJ1-2; D call uncertain. Trimming cost V 2 bases and J 4 bases, with 8 bases left between them. The CDR3 length is 12 residues. Germline loops: CDR1 SQVTM, CDR2 ANQGSEA. DNA of the CDR3: TGCAGCGTTGAACAGTCGGCCTATGGCTACACCTTC. This codes for CSVEQSAYGYTF.

This clonotype has just a few counts. The gene calls are TRBV5-6 and TRBJ2-3, with 8 nucleotides matching TRBD2. The CDR3 loop spans 14 amino acids. With V trimmed by 4 bases and J by 6 bases, 7 bases remained unmatched. Germline V gives CDR1 SGHDT, CDR2 YYEEEE. CDR3 in DNA: TGTGCCAGCAGCCCAAGCGGGAGAGTGGATACGCAGTATTTT. This translates into CASSPSGRVDTQYF.

A word on this clonotype: The junction does not match germline at one end; this may be a read error. The chain uses TRBV6-5 and TRBJ2-5; D perhaps matches TRBD2 (7 bases). The better agreement between TRBJ2-1 and the DNA end casts doubt on the J call. Germline V gene data show CDR1 as MNHEY and CDR2 as SVGAGI. CDR3 length: 14 amino acids. The CDR3 DNA reads TGTGCCGGCAGTGACTCAGGGGAGGGGGAGACCCAGTTCTTC. The encoded protein is CAGSDSGEGETQFF.

A note on this clonotype: A read error may be the cause here, since a much bigger clone is one base away. CDR3 residues: CSVEGITRNEQFF. CDR3 DNA sequence: TGCAGCGTTGAAGGAATAACAAGAAATGAGCAGTTCTTC. V and J are TRBV29-1 and TRBJ2-1; D is ambiguous. Trimming removed 1 base at V and 7 bases at J, with 11 bases between. CDR3 size: 13 residues. Per the germline V gene, CDR1 is SQVTM and CDR2 is ANQGSEA.

Turning to this clonotype: A much larger clone differs from this one at a single base, so this may be a read error. The V call is TRBV20-1, the J call TRBJ2-1; D perhaps matches TRBD2 (5 bases). The CDR3 covers 16 residues. Trimming took off 3 bases at V and 5 bases at J, with 20 bases between the two ends. Germline CDR1 DFQATT, CDR2 SNEGSKA (reference sequence). DNA of the CDR3: TGCAGTGCTAGGCCGGTCTGGGGAGTTGGCGACAATGAGCAGTTCTTC. Translation gives CSARPVWGVGDNEQFF.

Comment on this clonotype: This may come from a read error, since a much larger clone is one base off. V usage is TRBV4-3 and J usage is TRBJ2-5; D remains ambiguous. Germline loops: CDR1 LGHNA, CDR2 YSLEER. This CDR3 comprises 15 residues. V gave up 0 bases and J gave up 11 bases, with 19 bases separating them. CDR3 residues: CASSQDGDARFEQYF. CDR3 coding DNA: TGCGCCAGCAGCCAAGATGGCGACGCGAGGTTTGAGCAGTACTTC.

This clonotype was counted many times. The chain uses TRBV5-1 and TRBJ1-5; unclear D gene. The V end lost 8 bases, the J end lost 0 bases, and 9 bases lay between the germline ends. This CDR3 contains 13 residues. Per the germline V gene, CDR1 is SGHRS and CDR2 is YFSETQ. CDR3 DNA: TGCGCCAGTCGGACTGATAGCAATCAGCCCCAGCATTTT. Its translation: CASRTDSNQPQHF.

The genes are TRBV20-1 and TRBJ2-1; 11 nucleotides align to TRBD1. CDR1 is DFQATT and CDR2 is SNEGSKA in the germline V gene (reference sequence). V dropped 6 bases and J dropped 7; count of bases not matched to a gene: 11. The CDR3 is 15 amino acids. As DNA, the CDR3 is TGCAGTGCGACTGGGCCTGGACAGGGGGCAAATGAGCAGTTCTTC. This encodes CSATGPGQGANEQFF.

This clonotype was recorded at least ten times. This chain connects TRBV5-1 to TRBJ2-7; 12 bases are shared with TRBD1. The CDR3 is 19 residues long. Germline V CDR1 and CDR2: SGHRS, YFSETQ. V lost 3 bases, J lost 2 bases, and 15 bases stayed unmatched. The CDR3 loop reads CASSSSTGTGGLFTYEQYF. The CDR3 DNA reads as TGCGCCAGCAGCTCTTCAACCGGGACAGGGGGCCTATTTACCTACGAGCAGTACTTC.

The chain employs TRBV7-6 and TRBJ2-2; maybe TRBD2 (7 bases). The CDR3 contains 15 residues. V was cut by 7 bases and J by 4 bases, with 16 bases left in between. Germline values: CDR1 SGHVS, CDR2 FNYEAQ. CDR3: CASTKGGRTTGELFF. CDR3 coding DNA: TGTGCCAGCACCAAGGGGGGGAGGACCACCGGGGAGCTGTTTTTT.

V is TRBV27 and J is TRBJ2-1, with TRBD1 identical over 7 bases. The CDR3 is 14 residues long. Trimming removed 5 bases from V and 1 base from J; junction bases left unmatched: 2. CDR1 and CDR2 (germline): MNHEY, SMNVEV (reference sequence). In DNA form, the CDR3 reads TGTGCCAGCAGTGTGGACAGGTCCTACAATGAGCAGTTCTTC. Encoded protein: CASSVDRSYNEQFF.

This clonotype showed up just a few times. V and J are TRBV15 and TRBJ2-5; a weak D match, TRBD2 (7 bases). The CDR3 length is 16 residues. Trimming pared 3 bases from V and 5 bases from J, leaving 19 bases between. The germline CDR1 and CDR2 sequences are LNHNV and YYDKDF (reference sequence). CDR3 loop: CATSRVRGGGVETQYF. The CDR3 DNA sequence: TGTGCCACCAGCAGGGTTAGGGGCGGGGGCGTGGAGACCCAGTACTTC.

The sample holds a few counts of this clonotype. The rearrangement joins TRBV30 to TRBJ2-6; D remains ambiguous. This CDR3 contains 15 residues. Trimming took off 0 bases at V and 0 bases at J, with 6 bases between the two ends. Looked up from germline, CDR1 is GTSNPN and CDR2 is SVGIG (reference sequence). This CDR3 is CAWSVPASGANVLTF. The CDR3 DNA sequence: TGTGCCTGGAGTGTACCGGCCTCTGGGGCCAACGTCCTGACTTTC. The whole variable domain, filled in from reference TRBV30 and TRBJ2-6, reads SQTIHQWPATLVQPVGSPLSLECTVEGTSNPNLYWYRQAAGRGLQLLFYSVGIGQISSEVPQNLSASRPQDRQFILSSKKLLLSDSGFYLCAWSVPASGANVLTFGAGSRLTVL.

This clonotype came up a few times. The rearrangement uses TRBV29-1 and TRBJ2-5; D perhaps matches TRBD2 (5 bases). The CDR3 totals 12 residues. Germline CDR1 SQVTM, CDR2 ANQGSEA. The ends were cut back, 7 bases at V and 1 base at J, with 10 bases in the middle. The DNA of the CDR3 is TGCAGCGGGGAGAGCATCCAAGAGACCCAGTACTTC. It codes for CSGESIQETQYF. The variable domain in full, with the rest retrieved from reference TRBV29-1 and TRBJ2-5, is SAVISQKPSRDICQRGTSLTIQCQVDSQVTMMFWYRQQPGQSLTLIATANQGSEATYESGFVIDKFPISRPNLTFSTLTVSNMSPEDSSIYLCSGESIQETQYFGPGTRLLVL.

This clonotype was seen only a few times. The V call is TRBV29-1, the J call TRBJ2-1; D ambiguous. V lost 0 bases and J 5 bases, leaving 17 bases between the germline ends. CDR3 length: 16 residues. Germline lookup yields CDR1 SQVTM and CDR2 ANQGSEA. CDR3 nucleotide sequence: TGCAGCGTTGAAGATACCGGAAGGACCGACCACAATGAGCAGTTCTTC. Translating gives CSVEDTGRTDHNEQFF.

The chain combines TRBV5-1 with TRBJ2-1; 10 nucleotides align to TRBD2. Germline V CDR1 and CDR2: SGHRS, YFSETQ. The CDR3 spans 14 residues. The trim removed 5 bases at V and 6 bases at J, leaving 5 bases unmatched. The CDR3 DNA follows: TGCGCCAGCAGTATCCCTAGCGGGGGCAATGAGCAGTTCTTC. This sequence encodes CASSIPSGGNEQFF.

This chain links TRBV20-1 with TRBJ2-4; D not certain. Germline V gene data show CDR1 as DFQATT and CDR2 as SNEGSKA (reference sequence). V was clipped by 6 bases and J by 4 bases, with 4 bases between them. CDR3 size: 10 residues. The CDR3 DNA reads as TGCAGTGCCCTTAAAAACATTCAGTACTTC. It is translated as CSALKNIQYF.

The table lists this clonotype with a few counts. The J gene is TRBJ2-5, the V gene TRBV2, with no clear D. V was trimmed by 1 base and J by 5 bases, leaving 11 bases between them. This CDR3 comprises 14 residues. CDR1 and CDR2 (germline): SNHLY, FYNNEI. The CDR3 nucleotides are TGTGCCAGCAGTGAAGAGGACGGCCCGGAGACCCAGTACTTC. Translation gives CASSEEDGPETQYF.

The V and J genes are TRBV7-3 and TRBJ1-6; D is possibly TRBD1 (6 bases). V was pared by 5 bases and J by 7 bases, with 12 bases between. The CDR3 runs to 14 residues. Germline CDR1 reads SGHTA; CDR2 reads FQGTGA. The CDR3 is CASSEGQRNSPLHF. CDR3 DNA sequence: TGTGCCAGCAGCGAGGGACAACGCAATTCACCCCTCCACTTT.

As concerns this clonotype: The junction does not match germline at one end; this may be a read error. The chain uses TRBV29-1 and TRBJ2-3, with D tentatively TRBD1 or TRBD2 (5 bases each). The germline gives CDR1 SQVTM, CDR2 ANQGSEA. There are 12 residues in the CDR3. The CDR3 spells CSAEGATDMQYF. For the CDR3, the DNA is TGCAGCGCTGAGGGAGCGACAGATATGCAGTATTTT.

The genes are TRBV20-1 and TRBJ2-1; no firm D call. The CDR3 has 13 amino acids. Germline V gene data show CDR1 as DFQATT and CDR2 as SNEGSKA (reference sequence). V was pared by 3 bases and J by 3 bases, with 9 bases between. CDR3 amino acids: CSASRLDYNEQFF. CDR3 DNA: TGCAGTGCTAGTCGGCTTGACTACAATGAGCAGTTCTTC.

This chain uses TRBV27 with TRBJ2-2; weak D call: TRBD1 (5 bases). Germline CDR1 MNHEY, CDR2 SMNVEV (reference sequence). The CDR3 is 14 amino acids. The V end was cut by 10 bases, the J end by 7 bases, with 19 bases between. This chain's CDR3 is CATSKAAQGGELFF. In nucleotides, the CDR3 is TGTGCCACCTCTAAGGCGGCTCAGGGCGGGGAGCTGTTTTTT.

The rearrangement uses TRBV7-8 and TRBJ2-7; TRBD2 aligns across 13 bases. Trimming took 7 bases from V and 7 from J; bases not matched to a gene: 10. The CDR3 runs 15 residues. Germline V gives CDR1 SGHVS, CDR2 FQNEAQ. CDR3 loop: CASNKGLAGAEEQYF. The CDR3 bases are TGTGCCAGCAATAAAGGACTAGCGGGAGCCGAGGAGCAGTACTTC.

The V and J genes are TRBV4-2 and TRBJ2-1, with 8 bases lining up with TRBD1. V trimming: 0 bases; J trimming: 9 bases; junction bases outside the gene matches: 7. The CDR3 has 15 amino acids. Germline assignment: CDR1 LGHNA and CDR2 YNFKEQ. CDR3 sequence reads: CASSQDGQGAAEQFF. CDR3 in DNA: TGTGCCAGCAGCCAAGATGGGCAGGGGGCGGCTGAGCAGTTCTTC.

The CDR3 sequence is CASSVGGVTGELFF. Written as DNA, the CDR3 is TGTGCCAGCAGTGTTGGCGGGGTCACCGGGGAGCTGTTTTTT. This sequence joins TRBV12-3 or TRBV12-4 and TRBJ2-2, with a tentative D call TRBD2 (6 bases). The CDR3 length is 14 residues. Trimming took 5 bases from V and 4 from J, leaving 11 bases between them.

This clonotype was seen just once. This sequence joins TRBV7-2 and TRBJ2-4, with 9 bases matching TRBD1. The end of the DNA is better explained by TRBJ2-7, so the J call may be wrong. The CDR3 loop spans 15 amino acids. Germline V lookup: CDR1 SGHTA, CDR2 FQGNSA. In DNA form, the CDR3 reads TGTGCCAGCAGTATTACCGGGACAGGGTTCTACGAGCAGTACTTC. It encodes CASSITGTGFYEQYF.

The chain joins TRBV27 to TRBJ2-3; D is possibly TRBD1 (6 bases). Trimming shortened V by 5 bases and J by 0 bases, and 12 bases separated the two germline ends. The CDR3 extends over 15 amino acids. From germline, CDR1 is MNHEY and CDR2 SMNVEV (reference sequence). The CDR3 spells CASSRDGQSTDTQYF. CDR3 DNA: TGTGCCAGCAGTCGAGACGGACAGAGCACAGATACGCAGTATTTT.

This chain uses TRBV10-1 with TRBJ2-7, with 8 bases fitting TRBD1. The better agreement between TRBJ2-5 and the DNA end casts doubt on the J call. CDR1 and CDR2 (germline): WNHNN, SYGVQD (reference sequence). The CDR3 has 13 amino acids. The chain's CDR3 is CASSEQGGQTQYF. The CDR3 DNA sequence: TGCGCCAGCAGTGAACAGGGGGGACAGACCCAGTACTTC.